This T cell receptor (beta chain) originates from a study of blood T cell repertoires in COVID-19. The data were produced by immunoSEQ multiplex PCR, yet TCRdb's version contains in-frame clones alone and is incomplete. The sample consists of about 220,000 clones, roughly 83% of them appearing once. The receptor was isolated from a woman aged 40 to 55 with acute COVID-19. The material sequenced was PBMCs or T cells enriched from blood (not recorded which).

CDR3 loop: CASSWGDRGPGEAFF. For the CDR3, the DNA is TGCGCCAGCAGCTGGGGGGACAGGGGCCCGGGCGAAGCTTTCTTT. The rearrangement uses TRBV5-1 and TRBJ1-1; 10 bases align to TRBD1. Germline lookup yields CDR1 SGHRS and CDR2 YFSETQ. The CDR3 has 15 amino acids. With 3 bases clipped from V and 8 bases from J, the junction kept 10 bases outside the gene matches.